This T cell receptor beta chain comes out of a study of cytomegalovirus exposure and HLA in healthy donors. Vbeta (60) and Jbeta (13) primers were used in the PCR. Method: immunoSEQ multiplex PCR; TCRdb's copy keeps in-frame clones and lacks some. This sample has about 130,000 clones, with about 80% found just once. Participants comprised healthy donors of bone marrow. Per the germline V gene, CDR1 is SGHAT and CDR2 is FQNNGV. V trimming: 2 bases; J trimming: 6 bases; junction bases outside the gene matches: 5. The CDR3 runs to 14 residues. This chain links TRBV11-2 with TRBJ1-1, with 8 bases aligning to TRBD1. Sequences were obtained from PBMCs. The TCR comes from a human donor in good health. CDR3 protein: CASSLPGGNAEAFF. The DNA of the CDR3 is TGTGCCAGCAGCTTACCAGGGGGCAACGCTGAAGCTTTCTTT.